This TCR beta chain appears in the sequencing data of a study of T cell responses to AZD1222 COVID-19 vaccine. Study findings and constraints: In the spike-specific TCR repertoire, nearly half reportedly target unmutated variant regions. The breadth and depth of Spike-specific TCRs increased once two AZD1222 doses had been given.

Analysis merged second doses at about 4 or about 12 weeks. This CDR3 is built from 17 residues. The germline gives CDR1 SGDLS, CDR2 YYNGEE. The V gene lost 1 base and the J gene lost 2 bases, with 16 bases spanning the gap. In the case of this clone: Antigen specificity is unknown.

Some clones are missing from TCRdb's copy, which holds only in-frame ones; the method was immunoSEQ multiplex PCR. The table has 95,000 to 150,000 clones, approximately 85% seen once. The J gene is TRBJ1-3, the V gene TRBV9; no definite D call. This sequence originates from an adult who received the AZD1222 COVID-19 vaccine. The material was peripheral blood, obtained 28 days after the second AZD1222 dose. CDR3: CASSVKFSPAPGNTIYF. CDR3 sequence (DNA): TGTGCCAGCAGCGTAAAGTTCAGCCCGGCCCCTGGAAACACCATATATTTT. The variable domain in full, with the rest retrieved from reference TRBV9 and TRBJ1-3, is DSGVTQTPKHLITATGQRVTLRCSPRSGDLSVYWYQQSLDQGLQFLIQYYNGEERAKGNILERFSAQQFPDLHSELNLSSLELGDSALYFCASSVKFSPAPGNTIYFGEGSWLTVV.